This T cell receptor beta chain was found in a study of T cell responses to AZD1222 COVID-19 vaccine. V dropped 1 base and J dropped 7 bases, with 13 bases sitting between them. The CDR3 length is 14 residues. The germline V gene has CDR1 SGHVS and CDR2 FQNEAQ. Whole-study results and caveats: Donors in the cohort were predominantly white British and more often female, and clonal diversity was possibly underestimated.

Measured with immunoSEQ multiplex PCR; TCRdb has only the in-frame clones, and not every one. The data contain some 140,000 clones, approximately 90% of them singletons. The table lists this clone with a count of one. Its specificity is not known. The chain is built from TRBV7-8 and TRBJ1-1, with unresolved D. This sequence originates from an adult in good health. Specimen: peripheral blood, collected on day 0 of AZD1222 vaccination. The CDR3 DNA sequence: TGTGCCAGCAGCTTAGAGGAGTTGGGCAGTGAAGCTTTCTTT. It is translated as CASSLEELGSEAFF.